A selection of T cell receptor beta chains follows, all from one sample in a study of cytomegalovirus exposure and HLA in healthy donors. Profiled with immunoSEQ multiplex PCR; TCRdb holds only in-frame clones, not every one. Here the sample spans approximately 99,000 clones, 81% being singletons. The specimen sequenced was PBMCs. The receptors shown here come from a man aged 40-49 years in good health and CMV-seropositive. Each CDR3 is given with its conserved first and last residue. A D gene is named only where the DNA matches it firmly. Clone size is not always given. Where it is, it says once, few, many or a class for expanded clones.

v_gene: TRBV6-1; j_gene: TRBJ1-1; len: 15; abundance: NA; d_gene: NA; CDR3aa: CASSEGRARNTEAFF; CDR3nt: TGTGCCAGCAGTGAAGGCAGGGCCAGAAACACTGAAGCTTTCTTT
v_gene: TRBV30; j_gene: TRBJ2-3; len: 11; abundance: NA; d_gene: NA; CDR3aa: CALESFNTQYF; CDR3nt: TGTGCCCTGGAGTCCTTCAATACGCAGTATTTT
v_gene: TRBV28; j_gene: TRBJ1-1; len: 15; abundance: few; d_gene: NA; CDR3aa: CASTLQFVGGDEAFF; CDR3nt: TGTGCCAGCACCCTACAGTTTGTGGGAGGGGATGAAGCTTTCTTT
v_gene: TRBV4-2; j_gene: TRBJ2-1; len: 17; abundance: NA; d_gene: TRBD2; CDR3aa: CASSQLPSGSSYNEQFF; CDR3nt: TGTGCCAGCAGCCAACTTCCTAGCGGAAGCTCCTACAATGAGCAGTTCTTC
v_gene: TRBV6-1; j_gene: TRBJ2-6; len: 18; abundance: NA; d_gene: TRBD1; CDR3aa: CASSERGQVHSGANVLTF; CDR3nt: TGTGCCAGCAGTGAACGGGGACAGGTTCACTCTGGGGCCAACGTCCTGACTTTC
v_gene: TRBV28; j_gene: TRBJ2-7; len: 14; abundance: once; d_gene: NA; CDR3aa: CASSSPGWSYEQYF; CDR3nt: TGTGCCAGCAGTTCGCCAGGGTGGTCCTACGAGCAGTACTTC
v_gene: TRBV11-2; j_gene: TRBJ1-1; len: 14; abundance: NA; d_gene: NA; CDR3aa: CASSLRAGGTEAFF; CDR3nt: TGTGCCAGCAGCTTACGGGCCGGGGGTACTGAAGCTTTCTTT
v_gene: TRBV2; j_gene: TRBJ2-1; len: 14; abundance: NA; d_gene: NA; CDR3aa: CASKTGGAYNEQFF; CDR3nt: TGTGCCAGCAAAACGGGCGGGGCCTACAATGAGCAGTTCTTC
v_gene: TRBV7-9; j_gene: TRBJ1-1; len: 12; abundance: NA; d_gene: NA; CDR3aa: CSSSSRQTEAFF; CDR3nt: TGTTCCAGCAGCTCGAGACAAACTGAAGCTTTCTTT
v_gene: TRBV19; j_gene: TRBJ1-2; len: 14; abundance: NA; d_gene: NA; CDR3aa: CASTSVPEVPGYTF; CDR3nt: TGTGCCAGCACCTCCGTCCCCGAGGTACCTGGCTACACCTTC
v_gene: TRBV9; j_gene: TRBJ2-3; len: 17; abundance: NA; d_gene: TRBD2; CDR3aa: CASSVFSSGGAPDTQYF; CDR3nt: TGTGCCAGCAGCGTTTTTTCTAGCGGGGGGGCTCCAGATACGCAGTATTTT
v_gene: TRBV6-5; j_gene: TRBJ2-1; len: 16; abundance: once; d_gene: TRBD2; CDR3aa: CASSFFSGTRVNEQFF; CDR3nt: TGTGCCAGCAGTTTTTTCTCCGGGACTAGAGTGAATGAGCAGTTCTTC
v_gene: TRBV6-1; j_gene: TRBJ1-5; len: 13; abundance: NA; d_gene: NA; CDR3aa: CASTIDSNQPQHF; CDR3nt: TGTGCCAGCACGATAGATAGCAATCAGCCCCAGCATTTT
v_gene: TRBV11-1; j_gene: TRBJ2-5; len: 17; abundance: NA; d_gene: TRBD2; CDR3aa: CASSPRVVAGKQETQYF; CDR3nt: TGTGCCAGCAGCCCCCGGGTGGTAGCGGGCAAGCAAGAGACCCAGTACTTC
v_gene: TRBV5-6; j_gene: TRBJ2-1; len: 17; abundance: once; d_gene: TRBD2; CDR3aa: CASSLVGLAGRYNEQFF; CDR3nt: TGTGCCAGCAGCTTGGTAGGGCTAGCGGGGCGCTACAATGAGCAGTTCTTC
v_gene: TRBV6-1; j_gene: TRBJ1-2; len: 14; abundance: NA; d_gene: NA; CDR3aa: CASSEGRPNYGYTF; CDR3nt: TGTGCCAGCAGTGAAGGGCGGCCAAACTATGGCTACACCTTC
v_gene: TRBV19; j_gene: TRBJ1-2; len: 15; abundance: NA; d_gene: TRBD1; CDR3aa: CASSGNRGLDYGYTF; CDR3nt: TGTGCCAGTAGTGGTAACAGGGGGCTTGACTATGGCTACACCTTC
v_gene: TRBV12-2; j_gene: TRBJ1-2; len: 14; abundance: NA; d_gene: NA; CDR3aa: CASRMEGQGDGYTF; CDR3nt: TGTGCAAGTCGCATGGAGGGACAGGGCGATGGCTACACCTTC
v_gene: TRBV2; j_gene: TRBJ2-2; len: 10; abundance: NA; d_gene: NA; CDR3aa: CASGHGELFF; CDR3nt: TGTGCCAGCGGACACGGGGAGCTGTTTTTT
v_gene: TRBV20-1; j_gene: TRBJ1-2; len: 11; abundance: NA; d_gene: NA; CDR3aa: CSAADSFGYTF; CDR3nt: TGCAGTGCCGCTGACTCCTTCGGCTACACCTTC
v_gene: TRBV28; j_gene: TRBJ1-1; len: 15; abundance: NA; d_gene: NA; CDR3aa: CASSLAGGVNTEAFF; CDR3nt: TGTGCCAGCAGTTTGGCGGGCGGGGTGAACACTGAAGCCTTCTTT
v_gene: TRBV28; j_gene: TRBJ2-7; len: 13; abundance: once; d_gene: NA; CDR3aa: CASTPHGSYEQYF; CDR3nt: TGTGCCAGCACCCCCCACGGGTCCTACGAGCAGTACTTC
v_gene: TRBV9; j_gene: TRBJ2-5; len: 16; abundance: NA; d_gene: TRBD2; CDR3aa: CASSVGLAGVGETQYF; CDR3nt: TGTGCCAGCAGCGTAGGACTAGCGGGAGTTGGAGAGACCCAGTACTTC
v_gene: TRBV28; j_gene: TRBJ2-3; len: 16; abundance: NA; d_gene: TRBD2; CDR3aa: CASTFGRESSADTQYF; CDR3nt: TGTGCCAGCACCTTCGGGCGGGAGTCTTCGGCAGATACGCAGTATTTT
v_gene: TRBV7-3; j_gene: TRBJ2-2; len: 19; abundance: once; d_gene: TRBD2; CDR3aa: CASSLKDGTSGYRAGELFF; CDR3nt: TGTGCCAGCAGCTTAAAAGACGGGACTAGCGGCTACCGGGCCGGGGAGCTGTTTTTT
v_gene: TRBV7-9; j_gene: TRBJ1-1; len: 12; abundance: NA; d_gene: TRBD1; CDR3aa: CASSNRGAEAFF; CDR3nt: TGTGCCAGCAGCAACAGGGGCGCTGAAGCTTTCTTT
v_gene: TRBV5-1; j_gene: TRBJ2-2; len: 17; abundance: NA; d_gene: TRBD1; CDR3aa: CASSLAPQGASTGELFF; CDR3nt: TGCGCCAGCAGCTTGGCCCCCCAGGGGGCGAGCACCGGGGAGCTGTTTTTT
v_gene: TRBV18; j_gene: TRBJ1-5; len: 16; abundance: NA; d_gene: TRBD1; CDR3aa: CASSPSRTGPNQPQHF; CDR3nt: TGTGCCAGCTCACCATCCAGGACAGGGCCTAATCAGCCCCAGCATTTT
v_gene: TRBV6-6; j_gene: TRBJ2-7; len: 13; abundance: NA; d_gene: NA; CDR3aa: CASSYRGGDEQYF; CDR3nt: TGTGCCAGCAGTTACAGGGGGGGCGACGAGCAGTACTTC
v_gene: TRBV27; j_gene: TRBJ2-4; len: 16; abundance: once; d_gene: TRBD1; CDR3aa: CASSSYGQVAKNIQYF; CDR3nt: TGTGCCAGCAGTTCTTACGGACAGGTGGCCAAAAACATTCAGTACTTC
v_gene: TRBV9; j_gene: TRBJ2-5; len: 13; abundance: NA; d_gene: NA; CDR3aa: CASSVGHGETQYF; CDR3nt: TGTGCCAGCAGCGTAGGTCACGGGGAGACCCAGTACTTC
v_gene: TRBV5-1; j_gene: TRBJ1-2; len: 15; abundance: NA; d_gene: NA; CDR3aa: CASSFNAQGGYGYTF; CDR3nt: TGCGCCAGCAGCTTTAACGCACAGGGTGGCTATGGCTACACCTTC
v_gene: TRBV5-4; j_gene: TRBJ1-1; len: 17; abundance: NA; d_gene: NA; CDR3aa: CASSRSAGTIMNTEAFF; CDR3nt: TGTGCCAGCAGCAGATCCGCGGGGACCATCATGAACACTGAAGCTTTCTTT
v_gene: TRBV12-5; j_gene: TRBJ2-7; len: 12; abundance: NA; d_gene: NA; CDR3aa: CASGRTDTEQYF; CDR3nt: TGTGCTAGTGGCCGTACGGACACCGAGCAGTACTTC
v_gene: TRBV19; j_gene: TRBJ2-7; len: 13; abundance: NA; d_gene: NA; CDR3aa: CASSIGGTYEQYF; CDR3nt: TGTGCCAGTAGTATAGGGGGCACCTACGAGCAGTACTTC
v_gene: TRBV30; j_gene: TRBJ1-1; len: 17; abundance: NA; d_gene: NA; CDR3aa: CAWRFWGLGEMNTEAFF; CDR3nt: TGTGCCTGGAGATTCTGGGGGCTGGGGGAAATGAACACTGAAGCTTTCTTT
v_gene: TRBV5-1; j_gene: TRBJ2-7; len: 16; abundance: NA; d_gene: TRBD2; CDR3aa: CASSGPLAGVSYEQYF; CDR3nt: TGCGCCAGCAGCGGGCCGCTAGCGGGAGTATCCTACGAGCAGTACTTC
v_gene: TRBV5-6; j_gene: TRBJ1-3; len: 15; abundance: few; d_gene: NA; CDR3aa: CASSFMDIGPNTIYF; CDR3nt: TGTGCCAGCAGCTTCATGGACATCGGACCAAACACCATATATTTT
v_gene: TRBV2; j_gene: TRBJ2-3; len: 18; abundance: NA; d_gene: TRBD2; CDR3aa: CASSGRLAGVAPPDTQYF; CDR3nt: TGTGCCAGCAGTGGTCGACTAGCGGGAGTGGCGCCCCCAGATACGCAGTATTTT
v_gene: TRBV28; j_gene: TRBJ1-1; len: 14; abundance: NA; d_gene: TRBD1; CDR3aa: CASSLFSQGAGAFF; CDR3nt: TGTGCCAGCAGTTTATTCTCCCAGGGGGCTGGGGCTTTCTTT
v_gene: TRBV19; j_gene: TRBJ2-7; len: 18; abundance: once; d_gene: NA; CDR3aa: CASSTSAPGSLYAYEQYF; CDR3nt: TGTGCCAGTAGTACCAGCGCCCCAGGGTCCCTATATGCCTACGAGCAGTACTTC
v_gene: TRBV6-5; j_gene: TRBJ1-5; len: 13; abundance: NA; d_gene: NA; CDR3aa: CASSYRHNQPQHF; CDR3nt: TGTGCCAGCAGTTACCGACACAATCAGCCCCAGCATTTT
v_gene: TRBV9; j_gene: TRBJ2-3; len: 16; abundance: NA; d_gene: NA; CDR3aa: CASSDLAVTSTDTQYF; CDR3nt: TGTGCCAGCAGCGATTTAGCGGTTACTAGCACAGATACGCAGTATTTT
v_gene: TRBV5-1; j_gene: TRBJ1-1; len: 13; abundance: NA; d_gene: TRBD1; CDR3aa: CASSFDRVGEAFF; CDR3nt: TGCGCCAGCAGCTTTGACAGGGTTGGTGAAGCTTTCTTT
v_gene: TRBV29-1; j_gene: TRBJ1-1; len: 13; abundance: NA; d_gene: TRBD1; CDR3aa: CSGVTGGVTEAFF; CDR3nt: TGCAGCGGTGTGACAGGGGGCGTCACTGAAGCTTTCTTT
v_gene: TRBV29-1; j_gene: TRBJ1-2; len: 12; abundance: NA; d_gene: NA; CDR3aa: CSVEGQGAGYTF; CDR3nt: TGCAGCGTTGAAGGCCAGGGTGCCGGCTACACCTTC
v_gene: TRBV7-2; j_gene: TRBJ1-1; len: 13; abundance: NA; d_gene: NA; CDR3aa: CASSLNRIGEAFF; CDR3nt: TGTGCCAGCAGCTTAAACCGAATCGGTGAAGCTTTCTTT
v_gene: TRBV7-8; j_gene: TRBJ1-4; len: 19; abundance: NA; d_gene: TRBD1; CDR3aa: CASSSPRGASQANNEKLFF; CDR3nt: TGTGCCAGCAGCTCACCCAGGGGGGCCTCGCAAGCGAATAATGAAAAACTGTTTTTT
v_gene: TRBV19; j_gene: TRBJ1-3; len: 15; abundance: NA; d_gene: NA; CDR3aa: CASSRAGDSGNTIYF; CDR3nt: TGTGCCAGTTCGAGGGCCGGAGACTCTGGAAACACCATATATTTT
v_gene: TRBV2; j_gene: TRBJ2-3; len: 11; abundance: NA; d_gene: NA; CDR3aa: CASSELDTQYF; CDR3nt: TGTGCCAGCAGTGAACTTGATACGCAGTATTTT
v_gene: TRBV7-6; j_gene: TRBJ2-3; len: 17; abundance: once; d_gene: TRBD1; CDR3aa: CASSLTAGTGATDTQYF; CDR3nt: TGTGCCAGCAGCCTCACTGCCGGGACAGGGGCGACAGATACGCAGTATTTT
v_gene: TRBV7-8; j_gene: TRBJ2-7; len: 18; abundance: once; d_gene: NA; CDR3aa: CASSTDPDSPKVSYEQYF; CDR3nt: TGTGCCAGCAGCACAGACCCGGACAGTCCTAAAGTTTCCTACGAGCAGTACTTC
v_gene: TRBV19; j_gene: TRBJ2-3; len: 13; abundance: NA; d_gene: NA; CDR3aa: CASSSTSSDTQYF; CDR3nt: TGTGCCAGTAGTTCTACTAGCAGTGATACGCAGTATTTT
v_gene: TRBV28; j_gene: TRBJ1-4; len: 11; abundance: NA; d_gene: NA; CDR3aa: CASSFTGKLFF; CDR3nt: TGTGCCAGCAGTTTTACCGGAAAACTGTTTTTT